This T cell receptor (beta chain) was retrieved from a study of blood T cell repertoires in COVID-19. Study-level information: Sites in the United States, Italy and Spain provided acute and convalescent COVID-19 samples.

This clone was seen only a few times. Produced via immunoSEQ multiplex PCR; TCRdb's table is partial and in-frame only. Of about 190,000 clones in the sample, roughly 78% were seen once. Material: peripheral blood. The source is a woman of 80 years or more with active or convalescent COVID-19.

CDR3 protein: CASSVEIGSYGLTF. CDR3 sequence (DNA): TGTGCCAGCAGCGTAGAAATAGGGAGCTATGGTCTCACCTTC. The chain links TRBV9 to TRBJ1-2; no clear D. Germline V CDR1 and CDR2: SGDLS, YYNGEE. Between the trimmed V and J ends, which lost 0 bases and 13 bases, there was a span of 19 bases. The CDR3 length is 14 residues.